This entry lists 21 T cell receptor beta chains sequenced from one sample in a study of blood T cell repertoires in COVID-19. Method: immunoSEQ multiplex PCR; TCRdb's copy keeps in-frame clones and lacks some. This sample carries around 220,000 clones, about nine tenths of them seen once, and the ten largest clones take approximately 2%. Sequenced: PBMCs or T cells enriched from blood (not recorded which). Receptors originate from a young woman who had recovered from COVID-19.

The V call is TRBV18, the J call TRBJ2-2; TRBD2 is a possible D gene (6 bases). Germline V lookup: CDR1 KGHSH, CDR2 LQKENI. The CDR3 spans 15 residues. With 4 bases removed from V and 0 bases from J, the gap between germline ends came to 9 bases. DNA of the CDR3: TGTGCCAGCTCACTGGGGGGTTCGAACACCGGGGAGCTGTTTTTT. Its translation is CASSLGGSNTGELFF.

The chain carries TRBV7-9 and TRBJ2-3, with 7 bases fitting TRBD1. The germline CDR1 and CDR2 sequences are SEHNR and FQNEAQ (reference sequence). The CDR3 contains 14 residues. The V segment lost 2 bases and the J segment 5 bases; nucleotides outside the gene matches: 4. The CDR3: CASSLTGAVDTQYF. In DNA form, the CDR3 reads TGTGCCAGCAGCTTAACAGGGGCCGTAGATACGCAGTATTTT.

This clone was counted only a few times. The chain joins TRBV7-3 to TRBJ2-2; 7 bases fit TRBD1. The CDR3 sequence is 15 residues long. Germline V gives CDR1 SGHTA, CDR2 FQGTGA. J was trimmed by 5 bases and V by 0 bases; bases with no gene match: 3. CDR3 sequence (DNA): TGTGCCAGCAGCTTAACAGGGGGCGGAACCGGGGAGCTGTTTTTT. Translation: CASSLTGGGTGELFF.

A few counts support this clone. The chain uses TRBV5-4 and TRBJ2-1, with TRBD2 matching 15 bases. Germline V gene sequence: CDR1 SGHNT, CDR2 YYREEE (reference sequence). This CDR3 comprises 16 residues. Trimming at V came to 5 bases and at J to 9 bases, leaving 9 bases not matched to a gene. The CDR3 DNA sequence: TGTGCCAGCAGGCGGACTAGCGGGGGGGCTACCGGTGAGCAGTTCTTC. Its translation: CASRRTSGGATGEQFF.

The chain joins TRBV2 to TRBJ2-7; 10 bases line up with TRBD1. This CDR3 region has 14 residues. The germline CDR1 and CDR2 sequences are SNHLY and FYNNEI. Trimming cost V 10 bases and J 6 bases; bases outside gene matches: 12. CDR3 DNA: TGTGCCAACCCAAGGGGGACAGGGGCTCGCGAGCAGTACTTC. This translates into CANPRGTGAREQYF. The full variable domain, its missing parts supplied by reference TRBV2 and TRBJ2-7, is EPEVTQTPSHQVTQMGQEVILRCVPISNHLYFYWYRQILGQKVEFLVSFYNNEISEKSEIFDDQFSVERPDGSNFTLKIRSTKLEDSAMYFCANPRGTGAREQYFGPGTRLTVT.

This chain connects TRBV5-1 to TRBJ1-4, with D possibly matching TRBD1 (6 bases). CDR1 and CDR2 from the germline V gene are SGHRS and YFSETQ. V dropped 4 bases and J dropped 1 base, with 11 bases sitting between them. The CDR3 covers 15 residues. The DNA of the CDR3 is TGCGCCAGCAGCCTTTGGGGACAAACTAATGAAAAACTGTTTTTT. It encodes CASSLWGQTNEKLFF.

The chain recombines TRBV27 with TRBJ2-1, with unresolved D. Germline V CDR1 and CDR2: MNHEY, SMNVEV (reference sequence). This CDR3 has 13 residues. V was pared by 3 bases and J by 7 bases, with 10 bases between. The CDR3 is CASSLGPLNEQFF. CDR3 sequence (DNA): TGTGCCAGCAGTTTGGGCCCCCTGAATGAGCAGTTCTTC.

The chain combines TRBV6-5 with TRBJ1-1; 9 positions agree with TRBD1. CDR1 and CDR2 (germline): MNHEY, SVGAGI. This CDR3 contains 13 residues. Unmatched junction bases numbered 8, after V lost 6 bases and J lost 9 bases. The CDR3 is CASRGQGASKAFF. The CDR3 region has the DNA TGTGCCAGCAGGGGACAGGGTGCCTCAAAAGCTTTCTTT.

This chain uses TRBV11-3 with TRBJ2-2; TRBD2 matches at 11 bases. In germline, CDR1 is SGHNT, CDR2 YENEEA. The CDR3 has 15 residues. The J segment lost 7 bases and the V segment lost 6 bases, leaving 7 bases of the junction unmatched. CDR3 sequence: CASSRSGRASGELFF. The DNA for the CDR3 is TGTGCCAGCAGTCGTAGCGGGAGGGCCAGCGGGGAGCTGTTTTTT.

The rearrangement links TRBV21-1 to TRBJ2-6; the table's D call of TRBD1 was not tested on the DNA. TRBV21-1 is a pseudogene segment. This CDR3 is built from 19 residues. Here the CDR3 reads CASSKAKQGGSSGANVLTF. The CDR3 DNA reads TGTGCCAGCAGCAAAGCGAAACAGGGGGGCTCCTCTGGGGCCAACGTCCTGACTTTC.

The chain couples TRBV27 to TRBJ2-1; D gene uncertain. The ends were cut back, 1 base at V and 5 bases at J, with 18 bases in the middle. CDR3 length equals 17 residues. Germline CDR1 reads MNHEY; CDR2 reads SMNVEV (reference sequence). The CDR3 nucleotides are TGTGCCAGCAGTTTATTTCCTAGGCCCGAAGTCGACAATGAGCAGTTCTTC. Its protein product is CASSLFPRPEVDNEQFF.

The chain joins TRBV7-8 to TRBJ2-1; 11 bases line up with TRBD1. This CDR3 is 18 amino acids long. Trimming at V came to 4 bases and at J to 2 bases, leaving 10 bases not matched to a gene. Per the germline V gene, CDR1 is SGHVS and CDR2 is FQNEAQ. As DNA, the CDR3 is TGTGCCAGCAGCTCCCACGTGGGGACAGGGGGGGCCTACAATGAGCAGTTCTTC. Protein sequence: CASSSHVGTGGAYNEQFF.

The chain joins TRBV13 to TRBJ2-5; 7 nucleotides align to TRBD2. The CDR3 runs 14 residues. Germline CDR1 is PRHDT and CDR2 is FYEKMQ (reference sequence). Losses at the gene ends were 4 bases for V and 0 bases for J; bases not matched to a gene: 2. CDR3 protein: CASSSGGYQETQYF. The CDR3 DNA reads TGTGCCAGCAGCTCGGGAGGTTACCAAGAGACCCAGTACTTC.

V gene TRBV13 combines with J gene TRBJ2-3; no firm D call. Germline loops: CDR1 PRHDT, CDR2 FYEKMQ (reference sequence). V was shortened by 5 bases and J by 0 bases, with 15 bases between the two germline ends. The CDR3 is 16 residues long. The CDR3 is CASSLDDFLSTDTQYF. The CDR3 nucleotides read TGTGCCAGCAGCCTGGATGACTTTCTTAGCACAGATACGCAGTATTTT.

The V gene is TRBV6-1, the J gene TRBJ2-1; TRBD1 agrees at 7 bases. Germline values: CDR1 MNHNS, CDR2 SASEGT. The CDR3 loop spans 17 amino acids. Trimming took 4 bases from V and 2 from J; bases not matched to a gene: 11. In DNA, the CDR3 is TGTGCCAGCAGTGCGCTAGACAGGGCGACCCCCTACAATGAGCAGTTCTTC. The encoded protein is CASSALDRATPYNEQFF.

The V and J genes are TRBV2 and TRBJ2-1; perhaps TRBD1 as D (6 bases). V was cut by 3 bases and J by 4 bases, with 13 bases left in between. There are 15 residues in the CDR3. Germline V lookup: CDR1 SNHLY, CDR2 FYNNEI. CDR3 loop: CASSDRGYRYNEQFF. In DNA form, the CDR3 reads TGTGCCAGCAGTGACAGGGGTTATCGGTACAATGAGCAGTTCTTC.

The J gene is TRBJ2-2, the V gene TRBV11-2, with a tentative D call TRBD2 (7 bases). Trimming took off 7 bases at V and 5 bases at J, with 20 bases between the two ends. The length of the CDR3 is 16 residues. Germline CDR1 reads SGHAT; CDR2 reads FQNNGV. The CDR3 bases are TGTGCCAGCACTCAACAGGGAGGGGCGCGAACCGGGGAGCTGTTTTTT. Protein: CASTQQGGARTGELFF. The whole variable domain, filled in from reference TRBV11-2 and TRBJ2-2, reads EAGVAQSPRYKIIEKRQSVAFWCNPISGHATLYWYQQILGQGPKLLIQFQNNGVVDDSQLPKDRFSAERLKGVDSTLKIQPAKLEDSAVYLCASTQQGGARTGELFFGEGSRLTVL.

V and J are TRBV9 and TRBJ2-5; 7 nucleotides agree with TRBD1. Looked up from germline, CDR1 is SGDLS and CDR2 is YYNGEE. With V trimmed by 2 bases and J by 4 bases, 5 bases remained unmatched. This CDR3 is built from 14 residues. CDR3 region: CASSVQGEGETQYF. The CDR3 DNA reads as TGTGCCAGCAGCGTTCAGGGGGAAGGAGAGACCCAGTACTTC.

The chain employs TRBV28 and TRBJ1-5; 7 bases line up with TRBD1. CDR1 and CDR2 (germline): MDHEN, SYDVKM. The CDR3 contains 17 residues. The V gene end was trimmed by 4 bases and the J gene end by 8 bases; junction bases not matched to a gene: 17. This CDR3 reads CASSYDRQGPIIEPQHF. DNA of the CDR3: TGTGCCAGCAGTTACGACCGACAGGGACCCATAATTGAGCCCCAGCATTTT.

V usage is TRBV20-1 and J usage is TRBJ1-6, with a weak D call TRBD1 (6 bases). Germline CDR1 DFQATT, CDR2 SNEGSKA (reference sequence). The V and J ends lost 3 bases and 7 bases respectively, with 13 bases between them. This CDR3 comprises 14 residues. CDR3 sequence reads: CSASSGQTNSPLHF. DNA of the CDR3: TGCAGTGCTAGTTCCGGACAGACAAATTCACCCCTCCACTTT.

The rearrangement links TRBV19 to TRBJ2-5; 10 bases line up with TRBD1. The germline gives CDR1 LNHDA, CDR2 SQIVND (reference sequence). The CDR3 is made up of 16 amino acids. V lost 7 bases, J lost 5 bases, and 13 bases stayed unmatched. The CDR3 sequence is CASIGRDRGLQETQYF. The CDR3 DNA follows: TGTGCCAGTATCGGCCGGGACAGGGGACTCCAGGAGACCCAGTACTTC.